Below are 24 T cell receptor beta chains sequenced from a single sample in a study of cytomegalovirus exposure and HLA in healthy donors. The PCR contained 60 Vbeta and 13 Jbeta primers. Libraries were prepared by immunoSEQ multiplex PCR; TCRdb keeps only in-frame clonotypes and omits some of them. The profile covers 150,000 to 200,000 clones, with about four fifths appearing a single time and around 4.8% taken by the ten largest. The material sequenced was PBMCs. These receptor sequences come from a man in his late teens or twenties in good health and CMV-seronegative.

The CDR3 loop is CASSVTSGSNQPQHF. The CDR3 nucleotides are TGCGCCAGCAGTGTAACAAGCGGGAGCAATCAGCCCCAGCATTTT. This chain links TRBV10-2 with TRBJ1-5, with unresolved D. Looked up from germline, CDR1 is WSHSY and CDR2 is SAAADI. There are 15 residues in the CDR3. V was cut by 4 bases and J by 1 base, with 11 bases left in between.

This clone showed up just once. The rearrangement links TRBV28 to TRBJ2-7; TRBD1 is a possible D gene (6 bases). The V gene lost 7 bases and the J gene lost 2 bases, with 9 bases spanning the gap. The germline gives CDR1 MDHEN, CDR2 SYDVKM. The CDR3 runs 12 residues. The CDR3 sequence is CASTGDTYEQYF. The CDR3 nucleotides read TGTGCCAGCACAGGGGATACCTACGAGCAGTACTTC.

This chain uses TRBV19 with TRBJ2-5; 11 positions agree with TRBD1. The V gene's germline CDR1 is LNHDA and CDR2 SQIVND (reference sequence). J was trimmed by 7 bases and V by 1 base; bases with no gene match: 8. The CDR3 sequence is 16 residues long. This CDR3 is CASSIVSGQGAGTQYF. The CDR3 region has the DNA TGTGCCAGTAGTATAGTTAGCGGACAGGGGGCAGGGACCCAGTACTTC.

This clone occurred once. The chain recombines TRBV7-2 with TRBJ2-1; a possible D gene is TRBD1 (6 bases). Germline V gene data show CDR1 as SGHTA and CDR2 as FQGNSA. This CDR3 comprises 15 residues. Trimming shortened V by 1 base and J by 9 bases, and 16 bases separated the two germline ends. The CDR3 DNA reads as TGTGCCAGCAGCTTAGGTGGGGGCAATGCTCGTGAGCAGTTCTTC. Translation gives CASSLGGGNAREQFF.

The chain joins TRBV6-5 to TRBJ1-2; D ambiguous. The germline V gene has CDR1 MNHEY and CDR2 SVGAGI. V was clipped by 7 bases and J by 0 bases, with 15 bases between them. The CDR3 is 15 amino acids. The CDR3 sequence is CASTPEVTTNYGYTF. CDR3 DNA sequence: TGTGCCAGCACCCCCGAGGTCACGACTAACTATGGCTACACCTTC.

The J gene is TRBJ2-5, the V gene TRBV4-1; D is unclear. The germline CDR1 and CDR2 sequences are MGHRA and YSYEKL. The V end lost 2 bases, the J end lost 5 bases, and 9 bases lay between the germline ends. CDR3 length: 13 amino acids. CDR3 in amino acids: CASSQWSQETQYF. The CDR3 DNA reads TGCGCCAGCAGCCAATGGTCCCAGGAGACCCAGTACTTC.

CDR3 sequence (DNA): TGCGCCAGCAGCTTAAACAGCTTCGACCCTGGAAACACCATATATTTT. This encodes CASSLNSFDPGNTIYF. The chain employs TRBV5-1 and TRBJ1-3, with no clear D. The CDR3 spans 16 residues. Germline assignment: CDR1 SGHRS and CDR2 YFSETQ. The V end was cut by 2 bases, the J end by 2 bases, with 14 bases between. The variable domain in full, with the rest retrieved from reference TRBV5-1 and TRBJ1-3, is KAGVTQTPRYLIKTRGQQVTLSCSPISGHRSVSWYQQTPGQGLQFLFEYFSETQRNKGNFPGRFSGRQFSNSRSEMNVSTLELGDSALYLCASSLNSFDPGNTIYFGEGSWLTVV.

The chain uses TRBV5-1 and TRBJ1-6; D gene ambiguous. The V end was cut by 0 bases, the J end by 7 bases, with 11 bases between. Germline lookup yields CDR1 SGHRS and CDR2 YFSETQ. The CDR3 contains 15 residues. In DNA form, the CDR3 reads TGCGCCAGCAGCTTGGAATCTACGGTGAATTCACCCCTCCACTTT. Protein: CASSLESTVNSPLHF.

The V call is TRBV30, the J call TRBJ1-3; unclear D gene. This CDR3 spans 14 amino acids. V gave up 0 bases and J gave up 1 base, with 7 bases separating them. Germline V CDR1 and CDR2: GTSNPN, SVGIG (reference sequence). CDR3 residues: CAWSVLRSGNTIYF. The CDR3 DNA reads as TGTGCCTGGAGTGTACTCCGGTCTGGAAACACCATATATTTT.

As for this clone: Other nucleotide sequences in the sample specify the same CDR3. This sequence joins TRBV28 and TRBJ2-7; 7 nucleotides align to TRBD1. V lost 5 bases, J lost 0 bases, and 1 base stayed unmatched. Germline V gene lookup returns CDR1 MDHEN and CDR2 SYDVKM. The length of the CDR3 is 13 residues. CDR3 protein: CASSPGGSYEQYF. Written as DNA, the CDR3 is TGTGCCAGCAGTCCAGGGGGCTCCTACGAGCAGTACTTC.

The chain employs TRBV28 and TRBJ1-2; D gene uncertain. The CDR3 has 13 amino acids. Trimming took 7 bases from V and 7 from J, leaving 16 bases between them. From germline, CDR1 is MDHEN and CDR2 SYDVKM. CDR3 residues: CASNEGREAGYTF. In DNA, the CDR3 is TGTGCCAGCAACGAGGGAAGAGAGGCTGGCTACACCTTC.

The CDR3 DNA reads as TGTGCCAGCAGCGCACTACAGGGGGCGAACACTGAAGCTTTCTTT. Encoded protein: CASSALQGANTEAFF. The chain uses TRBV9 and TRBJ1-1; TRBD1 aligns across 9 bases. The CDR3 loop spans 15 amino acids. CDR1 is SGDLS and CDR2 is YYNGEE in the germline V gene. After removal of 3 bases from V and 1 base from J, the junction contained 4 bases not matched to a gene.

V gene TRBV6-5 combines with J gene TRBJ2-7; TRBD1 agrees at 9 bases. CDR3 length: 14 amino acids. Germline V gene data show CDR1 as MNHEY and CDR2 as SVGAGI. V shed 4 bases, J shed 4 bases, and the junction held 5 bases outside the gene matches. The DNA of the CDR3 is TGTGCCAGCAGTTGGGGGGACAGGGTGTACGAGCAGTACTTC. This sequence encodes CASSWGDRVYEQYF.

The chain recombines TRBV7-9 with TRBJ1-4; D unclear. V lost 1 base, J lost 11 bases, and 11 bases lay in between. The CDR3 is made up of 13 amino acids. The germline V gene has CDR1 SEHNR and CDR2 FQNEAQ (reference sequence). DNA of the CDR3: TGTGCCAGCAGCTTAGGGGCGGGCCCTAAACTGTTTTTT. This encodes CASSLGAGPKLFF.

This chain uses TRBV2 with TRBJ2-5, with D perhaps TRBD1 (6 bases). Germline V gives CDR1 SNHLY, CDR2 FYNNEI. With 5 bases removed from V and 7 bases from J, the gap between germline ends came to 14 bases. The CDR3 contains 13 residues. CDR3 sequence (DNA): TGTGCCAGCAGTCCTGTTGTAGGGGGGACCCAGTACTTC. Its translation is CASSPVVGGTQYF. Based on the CDR3 plus reference TRBV2 and TRBJ2-5, the full variable domain is EPEVTQTPSHQVTQMGQEVILRCVPISNHLYFYWYRQILGQKVEFLVSFYNNEISEKSEIFDDQFSVERPDGSNFTLKIRSTKLEDSAMYFCASSPVVGGTQYFGPGTRLLVL.

The chain employs TRBV7-8 and TRBJ2-7, with 14 bases matching TRBD2. The CDR3 has 19 residues. The J segment lost 0 bases and the V segment lost 1 base, leaving 8 bases of the junction unmatched. CDR1 is SGHVS and CDR2 is FQNEAQ in the germline V gene. The CDR3 coding sequence is TGTGCCAGCAGCTTAGTCGGACTAGCGGGGGGAGCCTTCTCCTACGAGCAGTACTTC. Residues: CASSLVGLAGGAFSYEQYF.

The rearrangement links TRBV5-4 to TRBJ2-7; possible D gene TRBD2, 5 bases. Germline lookup yields CDR1 SGHNT and CDR2 YYREEE (reference sequence). V was shortened by 4 bases and J by 5 bases, with 16 bases between the two germline ends. This CDR3 is 14 amino acids long. CDR3 nucleotide sequence: TGTGCCAGCAGCCGAAGCGGCTTGGTGAACGAGCAGTACTTC. Residues: CASSRSGLVNEQYF.

This chain connects TRBV18 to TRBJ1-5, with TRBD1 matching 11 bases. CDR3 length: 15 residues. The trim removed 4 bases at V and 5 bases at J, leaving 4 bases unmatched. Germline values: CDR1 KGHSH, CDR2 LQKENI. CDR3 loop: CASSLDRGQDQPQHF. The CDR3 DNA reads TGTGCCAGCTCACTGGACAGGGGGCAGGATCAGCCCCAGCATTTT.

The genes are TRBV28 and TRBJ2-7; D is unclear. Trimming took 4 bases from V and 6 from J, leaving 13 bases between them. Germline V lookup: CDR1 MDHEN, CDR2 SYDVKM. The CDR3 is 13 amino acids. The CDR3 here is CASSSGPSVEQYF. As DNA, the CDR3 is TGTGCCAGCAGTTCGGGTCCCTCCGTCGAGCAGTACTTC.

As DNA, the CDR3 is TGTGCCAGCAGCTCGACCTGGGGGCCATCACGGGGGGAGCTGTTTTTT. Amino acid sequence: CASSSTWGPSRGELFF. The chain links TRBV11-2 to TRBJ2-2, with D perhaps TRBD1 (6 bases). V lost 4 bases and J 8 bases, leaving 20 bases between the germline ends. Germline-derived CDR1 and CDR2 are SGHAT and FQNNGV. This CDR3 is built from 16 residues.

This chain links TRBV2 with TRBJ1-2; 12 bases align to TRBD1. In germline, CDR1 is SNHLY, CDR2 FYNNEI. Trimming cost V 6 bases and J 6 bases; bases outside gene matches: 8. This CDR3 contains 15 residues. In nucleotides, the CDR3 is TGTGCCAGCAGCATACCGGGACAGGGGGCGAATGGCTACACCTTC. It specifies CASSIPGQGANGYTF.

The chain links TRBV7-9 to TRBJ2-1, with TRBD1 as a possible D gene (7 bases). The CDR3 extends over 14 amino acids. Germline V gene sequence: CDR1 SEHNR, CDR2 FQNEAQ (reference sequence). The ends were cut back, 1 base at V and 8 bases at J, with 12 bases in the middle. CDR3 in amino acids: CASSLVSGGYEQFF. The CDR3 DNA reads TGTGCCAGCAGCTTAGTATCAGGGGGGTATGAGCAGTTCTTC.

This chain connects TRBV5-4 to TRBJ2-7, with 9 bases fitting TRBD2. The CDR3 consists of 14 residues. The V segment lost 5 bases and the J segment 5 bases; nucleotides outside the gene matches: 8. Germline values: CDR1 SGHNT, CDR2 YYREEE (reference sequence). CDR3 sequence (DNA): TGTGCCAGCAGGGTTAGCGGGGGAAGGAACGAGCAGTACTTC. As protein: CASRVSGGRNEQYF.

Only one count was recorded for this clone. The gene calls are TRBV30 and TRBJ1-6; D not resolved. Between the trimmed V and J ends, which lost 0 bases and 7 bases, there was a span of 16 bases. CDR1 and CDR2 from the germline V gene are GTSNPN and SVGIG (reference sequence). The CDR3 consists of 16 residues. CDR3 sequence reads: CAWSVVNGRLNSPLHF. The CDR3 DNA is TGTGCCTGGAGTGTAGTGAACGGGCGACTAAATTCACCCCTCCACTTT.